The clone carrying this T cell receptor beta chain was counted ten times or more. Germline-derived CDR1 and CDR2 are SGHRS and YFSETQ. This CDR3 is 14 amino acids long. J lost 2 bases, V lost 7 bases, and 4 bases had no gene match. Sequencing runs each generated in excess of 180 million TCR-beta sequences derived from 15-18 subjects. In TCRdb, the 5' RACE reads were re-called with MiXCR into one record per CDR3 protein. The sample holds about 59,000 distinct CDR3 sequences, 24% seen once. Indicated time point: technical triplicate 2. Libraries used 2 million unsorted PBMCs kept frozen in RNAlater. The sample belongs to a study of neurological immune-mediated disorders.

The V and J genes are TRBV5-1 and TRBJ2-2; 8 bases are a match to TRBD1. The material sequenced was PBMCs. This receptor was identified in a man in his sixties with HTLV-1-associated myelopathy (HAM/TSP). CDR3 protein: CASETGANTGELFF. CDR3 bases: TGCGCCAGCGAGACAGGGGCCAACACCGGGGAGCTGTTTTTT. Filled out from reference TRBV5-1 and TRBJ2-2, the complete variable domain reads KAGVTQTPRYLIKTRGQQVTLSCSPISGHRSVSWYQQTPGQGLQFLFEYFSETQRNKGNFPGRFSGRQFSNSRSEMNVSTLELGDSALYLCASETGANTGELFFGEGSRLTVL.